A selection of T cell receptor beta chains follows, all from one sample in a study of blood T cell repertoires in COVID-19. TCRdb's copy holds only in-frame clones and misses some; the assay was immunoSEQ multiplex PCR. The data contain just over 300,000 clones, approximately 84% of them singletons. Sequenced: PBMCs or T cells enriched from blood (not recorded which). These receptors all stem from a man under 40 who had recovered from COVID-19. Each CDR3 is given with its conserved first and last residue. The order of the fields is J gene, CDR3 length, clone size, D gene, V gene, CDR3 DNA, CDR3 protein. A D gene is named only where the DNA matches it firmly. The size field is filled for only some rows; it gives once, few, many or a size class.

J gene: TRBJ1-1
CDR3 length: 13
clone size: -
D gene: TRBD1
V gene: TRBV28
CDR3 DNA: TGTGCCAGCACCCCCACAGGGGCCACTGAAGCTTTCTTT
CDR3 protein: CASTPTGATEAFF

J gene: TRBJ2-5
CDR3 length: 15
clone size: -
D gene: -
V gene: TRBV28
CDR3 DNA: TGTGCCAGCAGTAAACAAATACAGACACGGGGGACCCAGTACTTC
CDR3 protein: CASSKQIQTRGTQYF

J gene: TRBJ1-2
CDR3 length: 14
clone size: -
D gene: -
V gene: TRBV5-1
CDR3 DNA: TGCGCCAGCAGCTTGGGGGGCGGAATCTATGGCTACACCTTC
CDR3 protein: CASSLGGGIYGYTF

J gene: TRBJ2-3
CDR3 length: 13
clone size: -
D gene: -
V gene: TRBV2
CDR3 DNA: TGTGCCAGCAGTGGAGGGAGCACAGATACGCAGTATTTT
CDR3 protein: CASSGGSTDTQYF

J gene: TRBJ1-5
CDR3 length: 17
clone size: -
D gene: -
V gene: TRBV28
CDR3 DNA: TGTGCCAGCAGTTTTCTTGGACAGTTCATTAGCAATCAGCCCCAGCATTTT
CDR3 protein: CASSFLGQFISNQPQHF

J gene: TRBJ2-3
CDR3 length: 14
clone size: -
D gene: TRBD2
V gene: TRBV19
CDR3 DNA: TGTGCCAGTAGTACTAGCGGGAGCACAGATACGCAGTATTTT
CDR3 protein: CASSTSGSTDTQYF

J gene: TRBJ2-2
CDR3 length: 12
clone size: -
D gene: -
V gene: TRBV12-3/TRBV12-4
CDR3 DNA: TGTGCCAGCAGCCCTCGGACAGTAAAGCTGTTTTTT
CDR3 protein: CASSPRTVKLFF

J gene: TRBJ2-3
CDR3 length: 17
clone size: -
D gene: TRBD2
V gene: TRBV5-6
CDR3 DNA: TGTGCCAGCAGCTTGGCCGGGGGGGGCCCGAGCACAGATACGCAGTATTTT
CDR3 protein: CASSLAGGGPSTDTQYF

J gene: TRBJ2-2
CDR3 length: 15
clone size: -
D gene: -
V gene: TRBV5-1
CDR3 DNA: TGCGCCAGCAGCTTGGGCGCCGCGAACACCGGGGAGCTGTTTTTT
CDR3 protein: CASSLGAANTGELFF

J gene: TRBJ1-3
CDR3 length: 15
clone size: -
D gene: -
V gene: TRBV11-3
CDR3 DNA: TGTGCCAGCAGCTTAGATTCCCACTCTGGAAACACCATATATTTT
CDR3 protein: CASSLDSHSGNTIYF

J gene: TRBJ2-2
CDR3 length: 15
clone size: -
D gene: -
V gene: TRBV24-1
CDR3 DNA: TGTGCCACCAGTGATTTAGGGGGGGCCGGCGGGGAGCTGTTTTTT
CDR3 protein: CATSDLGGAGGELFF

J gene: TRBJ1-2
CDR3 length: 15
clone size: -
D gene: TRBD1
V gene: TRBV28
CDR3 DNA: TGTGCCAGCAGTTTACAGGGGGCGAGCAACTATGGCTACACCTTC
CDR3 protein: CASSLQGASNYGYTF

J gene: TRBJ2-2
CDR3 length: 11
clone size: -
D gene: -
V gene: TRBV6-5
CDR3 DNA: TGTGCCAGCACCGTACTCAGGGAGCTGTTTTTT
CDR3 protein: CASTVLRELFF

J gene: TRBJ2-2
CDR3 length: 14
clone size: -
D gene: -
V gene: TRBV5-1
CDR3 DNA: TGCGCCAGCAGCTTGGGGACAGTAGTCGGGGAGCTGTTTTTT
CDR3 protein: CASSLGTVVGELFF

J gene: TRBJ2-2
CDR3 length: 16
clone size: -
D gene: TRBD2
V gene: TRBV6-5
CDR3 DNA: TGTGCCAGCAGTTACAAAAGGACTAGCGGGTCCGGGGAGCTGTTTTTT
CDR3 protein: CASSYKRTSGSGELFF

J gene: TRBJ2-5
CDR3 length: 15
clone size: -
D gene: -
V gene: TRBV2
CDR3 DNA: TGTGCCAGCGGCCTGGGAGGCGGACGACAAGAGACCCAGTACTTC
CDR3 protein: CASGLGGGRQETQYF

J gene: TRBJ1-1
CDR3 length: 13
clone size: few
D gene: -
V gene: TRBV11-3
CDR3 DNA: TGTGCCAGCAGCGCCGGACAGCACACTGAAGCTTTCTTT
CDR3 protein: CASSAGQHTEAFF

J gene: TRBJ1-1
CDR3 length: 13
clone size: -
D gene: -
V gene: TRBV28
CDR3 DNA: TGTGCCAGCAGTTTACCGGGGGGGGCTGAAGCTTTCTTT
CDR3 protein: CASSLPGGAEAFF

J gene: TRBJ1-3
CDR3 length: 17
clone size: -
D gene: -
V gene: TRBV3-1/TRBV3-2
CDR3 DNA: TGTGCCAGCAGCCAAGATTGGGGGCACTACTCTGGAAACACCATATATTTT
CDR3 protein: CASSQDWGHYSGNTIYF

J gene: TRBJ1-4
CDR3 length: 13
clone size: -
D gene: -
V gene: TRBV27
CDR3 DNA: TGTGCCAGCAGTTATACAACTAATGAAAAACTGTTTTTT
CDR3 protein: CASSYTTNEKLFF

J gene: TRBJ2-7
CDR3 length: 15
clone size: -
D gene: TRBD1
V gene: TRBV6-1
CDR3 DNA: TGTGCCAGCAGTGAACCGGGACAGGGGACCTACGAGCAGTACTTC
CDR3 protein: CASSEPGQGTYEQYF

J gene: TRBJ2-5
CDR3 length: 13
clone size: -
D gene: -
V gene: TRBV3-1/TRBV3-2
CDR3 DNA: TGTGCCAGCAGCCGCGGGTACCAAGAGACCCAGTACTTC
CDR3 protein: CASSRGYQETQYF

J gene: TRBJ2-7
CDR3 length: 14
clone size: -
D gene: -
V gene: TRBV6-5
CDR3 DNA: TGTGCCAGCAGCCCCGGGCAGGGCTTCTACGAGCAGTACTTC
CDR3 protein: CASSPGQGFYEQYF

J gene: TRBJ1-1
CDR3 length: 14
clone size: -
D gene: -
V gene: TRBV9
CDR3 DNA: TGTGCCAGCAGCCCCAAAGACAGGAACACTGAAGCTTTCTTT
CDR3 protein: CASSPKDRNTEAFF

J gene: TRBJ2-5
CDR3 length: 17
clone size: -
D gene: TRBD2
V gene: TRBV11-2
CDR3 DNA: TGTGCCAGCAGACACGGACTAGCGGGAGGGCCACGAGAGACCCAGTACTTC
CDR3 protein: CASRHGLAGGPRETQYF

J gene: TRBJ2-3
CDR3 length: 16
clone size: -
D gene: -
V gene: TRBV11-3
CDR3 DNA: TGTGCCAGCAATTATCTGTCGTCAGGGGCCACAGATACGCAGTATTTT
CDR3 protein: CASNYLSSGATDTQYF

J gene: TRBJ2-1
CDR3 length: 12
clone size: -
D gene: -
V gene: TRBV5-1
CDR3 DNA: TGCGCCAGCAGCACCTCAGGGGATGAGCAGTTCTTC
CDR3 protein: CASSTSGDEQFF

J gene: TRBJ1-4
CDR3 length: 15
clone size: -
D gene: -
V gene: TRBV7-2
CDR3 DNA: TGTGCCAGCAGCCGTAGGACAGCAACTAATGAAAAACTGTTTTTT
CDR3 protein: CASSRRTATNEKLFF

J gene: TRBJ1-1
CDR3 length: 12
clone size: -
D gene: -
V gene: TRBV19
CDR3 DNA: TGTGCCAGTAGGACCCGAGAGGAAAAGGCTTTCTTT
CDR3 protein: CASRTREEKAFF

J gene: TRBJ2-5
CDR3 length: 17
clone size: -
D gene: -
V gene: TRBV21-1
CDR3 DNA: TGTGCCAGCACCAAACGCGGAGTACGCCTGGATGTAGAGACCCAGTACTTC
CDR3 protein: CASTKRGVRLDVETQYF

J gene: TRBJ2-7
CDR3 length: 14
clone size: -
D gene: TRBD1
V gene: TRBV4-1
CDR3 DNA: TGCGCCAGCAGACAAGACAGGGGACCCTACGAGCAGTACTTC
CDR3 protein: CASRQDRGPYEQYF

J gene: TRBJ2-2
CDR3 length: 16
clone size: once
D gene: TRBD1
V gene: TRBV13
CDR3 DNA: TGTGCCAGCAGCTCTGACAGGGGGGCGAACACCGGGGAGCTGTTTTTT
CDR3 protein: CASSSDRGANTGELFF

J gene: TRBJ1-2
CDR3 length: 15
clone size: -
D gene: TRBD1
V gene: TRBV7-6
CDR3 DNA: TGTGCCAGCAGCTCGGGACAGGGTCCGGGCTATGGCTACACCTTC
CDR3 protein: CASSSGQGPGYGYTF

J gene: TRBJ1-2
CDR3 length: 15
clone size: -
D gene: TRBD1
V gene: TRBV7-9
CDR3 DNA: TGTGCCAGCGCCGGGACAGGGGTTTGGTGGGCTGGCTACACCTTC
CDR3 protein: CASAGTGVWWAGYTF

J gene: TRBJ1-5
CDR3 length: 15
clone size: -
D gene: TRBD1
V gene: TRBV19
CDR3 DNA: TGTGCTAGTACATCCGACAGGGCAGTGAATCAGCCCCAGCATTTT
CDR3 protein: CASTSDRAVNQPQHF

J gene: TRBJ2-7
CDR3 length: 14
clone size: -
D gene: TRBD1
V gene: TRBV5-5
CDR3 DNA: TGTGCCAGCAGCTTCGGCAGGGGGCAGTACGAGCAGTACTTC
CDR3 protein: CASSFGRGQYEQYF

J gene: TRBJ2-3
CDR3 length: 15
clone size: -
D gene: -
V gene: TRBV7-2
CDR3 DNA: TGTGCCAGCAGCTCTCTCGGGGGGCGCGGAGATACGCAGTATTTT
CDR3 protein: CASSSLGGRGDTQYF

J gene: TRBJ2-7
CDR3 length: 16
clone size: -
D gene: TRBD2
V gene: TRBV5-4
CDR3 DNA: TGTGCCAGCAGCCGGGGACTAGCGGGGGGCACCTACGAGCAGTACTTC
CDR3 protein: CASSRGLAGGTYEQYF